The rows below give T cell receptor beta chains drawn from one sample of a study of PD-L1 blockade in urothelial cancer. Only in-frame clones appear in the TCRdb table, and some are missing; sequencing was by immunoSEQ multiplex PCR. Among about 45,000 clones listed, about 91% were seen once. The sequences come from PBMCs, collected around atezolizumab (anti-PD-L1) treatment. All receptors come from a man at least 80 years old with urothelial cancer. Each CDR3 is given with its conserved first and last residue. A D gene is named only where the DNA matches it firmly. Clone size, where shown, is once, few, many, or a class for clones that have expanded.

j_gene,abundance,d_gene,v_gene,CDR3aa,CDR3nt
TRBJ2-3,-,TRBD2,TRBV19,CASSIRGAGVADTQYF,TGTGCCAGTAGTATTAGGGGAGCGGGAGTTGCGGATACGCAGTATTTT
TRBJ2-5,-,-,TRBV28,CASSLSGFGRETQYF,TGTGCCAGCAGTTTATCGGGGTTTGGGAGAGAGACCCAGTACTTC
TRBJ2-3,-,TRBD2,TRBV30,CAWTTSGRPTDTQYF,TGTGCCTGGACGACTAGCGGCAGGCCCACAGATACGCAGTATTTT
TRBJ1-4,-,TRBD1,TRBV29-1,CSARDRGSEKLFF,TGCAGCGCCCGGGACAGGGGTAGTGAAAAACTGTTTTTT
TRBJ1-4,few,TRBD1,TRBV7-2,CASSPDRGNEKLFF,TGTGCCAGCAGCCCTGACAGGGGAAATGAAAAACTGTTTTTT
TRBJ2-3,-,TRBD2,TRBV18,CASSDGTSGSGTDTQYF,TGTGCCAGCTCAGATGGGACTAGCGGGAGTGGCACAGATACGCAGTATTTT
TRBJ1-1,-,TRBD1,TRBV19,CASRDRGLNTEAFF,TGTGCCAGTAGAGACAGGGGATTGAACACTGAAGCTTTCTTT
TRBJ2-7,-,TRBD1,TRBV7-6,CASSLVTGGAHDSGQYF,TGTGCCAGCAGCTTAGTGACAGGGGGCGCCCACGACTCTGGGCAGTACTTC
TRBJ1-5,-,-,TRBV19,CASSINRGADSNQPQHF,TGTGCCAGTAGTATAAATCGGGGGGCCGATAGCAATCAGCCCCAGCATTTT
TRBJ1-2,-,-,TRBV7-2,CASSLDRSYGYTF,TGTGCCAGCAGCTTAGACAGGTCCTATGGCTACACCTTC
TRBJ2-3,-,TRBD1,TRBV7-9,CASSLGGTGGDTQYF,TGTGCCAGCAGCTTGGGCGGGACAGGTGGAGATACGCAGTATTTT
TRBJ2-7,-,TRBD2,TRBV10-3,CAISSTSGIYEQYF,TGTGCCATCAGCTCGACTAGCGGAATCTACGAGCAGTACTTC
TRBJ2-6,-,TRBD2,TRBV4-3,CASSQDTSGRIAANVLTF,TGCGCCAGCAGCCAAGATACTAGCGGGAGGATTGCGGCCAACGTCCTGACTTTC
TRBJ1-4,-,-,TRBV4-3,CASSQGAGDKQNEKLFF,TGCGCCAGCAGCCAAGGGGCAGGGGACAAGCAAAATGAAAAACTGTTTTTT
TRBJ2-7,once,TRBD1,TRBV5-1,CASSSTTGTVGPKTHYEQYF,TGCGCCAGCAGCTCCACTACCGGGACAGTCGGGCCCAAAACCCACTACGAGCAGTACTTC
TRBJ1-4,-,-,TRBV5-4,CAAGTQTGEKLFF,TGTGCCGCCGGGACTCAAACTGGGGAAAAACTGTTTTTT